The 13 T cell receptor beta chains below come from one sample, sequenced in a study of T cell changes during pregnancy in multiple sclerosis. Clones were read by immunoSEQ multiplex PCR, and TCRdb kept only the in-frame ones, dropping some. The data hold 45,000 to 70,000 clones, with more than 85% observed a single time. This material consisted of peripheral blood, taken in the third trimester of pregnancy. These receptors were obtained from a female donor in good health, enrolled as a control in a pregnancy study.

The CDR3 loop is CASSESTPPGALRVDTQYF. The CDR3 bases are TGCGCCAGCAGTGAGTCTACCCCCCCGGGAGCGCTGAGAGTAGATACGCAGTATTTT. The chain uses TRBV10-1 and TRBJ2-3; perhaps TRBD2 as D (6 bases). Trimming pared 0 bases from V and 5 bases from J, leaving 24 bases between. This CDR3 is built from 19 residues. Germline CDR1 and CDR2: WNHNN and SYGVQD (reference sequence).

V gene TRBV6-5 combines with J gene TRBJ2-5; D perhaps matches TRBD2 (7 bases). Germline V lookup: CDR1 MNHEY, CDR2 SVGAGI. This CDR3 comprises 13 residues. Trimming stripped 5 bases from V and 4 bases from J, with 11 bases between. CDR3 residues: CASSTGRGETQYF. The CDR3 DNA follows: TGTGCCAGCAGTACAGGGAGGGGAGAGACCCAGTACTTC.

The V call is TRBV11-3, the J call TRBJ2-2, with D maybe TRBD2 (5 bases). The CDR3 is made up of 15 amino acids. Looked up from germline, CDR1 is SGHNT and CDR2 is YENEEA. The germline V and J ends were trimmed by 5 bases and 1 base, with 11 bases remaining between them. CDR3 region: CASSPRGWNTGELFF. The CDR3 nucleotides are TGTGCCAGCAGCCCCCGGGGATGGAACACCGGGGAGCTGTTTTTT. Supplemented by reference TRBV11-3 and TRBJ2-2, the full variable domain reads EAGVVQSPRYKIIEKKQPVAFWCNPISGHNTLYWYLQNLGQGPELLIRYENEEAVDDSQLPKDRFSAERLKGVDSTLKIQPAELGDSAVYLCASSPRGWNTGELFFGEGSRLTVL.

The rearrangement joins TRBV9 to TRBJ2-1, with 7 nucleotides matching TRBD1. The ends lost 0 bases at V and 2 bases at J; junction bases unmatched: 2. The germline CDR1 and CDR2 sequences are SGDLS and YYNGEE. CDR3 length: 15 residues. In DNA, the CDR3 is TGTGCCAGCAGCGTAGACGGGACAGCCTACAATGAGCAGTTCTTC. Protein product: CASSVDGTAYNEQFF.

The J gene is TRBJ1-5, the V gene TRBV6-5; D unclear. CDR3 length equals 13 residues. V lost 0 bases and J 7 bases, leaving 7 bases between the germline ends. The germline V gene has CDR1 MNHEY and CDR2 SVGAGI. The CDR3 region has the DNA TGTGCCAGCAGTTACTCTGGCCCGCAGCCCCAGCATTTT. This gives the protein CASSYSGPQPQHF.

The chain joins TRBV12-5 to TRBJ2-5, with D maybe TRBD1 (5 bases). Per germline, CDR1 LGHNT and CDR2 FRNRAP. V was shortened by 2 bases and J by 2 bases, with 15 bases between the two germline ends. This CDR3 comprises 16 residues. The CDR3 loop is CASGLIGVGLQETQYF. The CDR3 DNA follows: TGTGCTAGTGGTTTGATCGGCGTGGGGCTACAAGAGACCCAGTACTTC.

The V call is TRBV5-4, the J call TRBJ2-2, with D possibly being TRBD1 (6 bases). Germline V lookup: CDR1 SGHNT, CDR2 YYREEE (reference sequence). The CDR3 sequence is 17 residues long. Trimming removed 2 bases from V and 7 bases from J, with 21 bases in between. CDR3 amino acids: CASSFPLRTDSSGELFF. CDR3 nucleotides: TGTGCCAGCAGCTTTCCCCTCAGGACAGACTCAAGCGGGGAGCTGTTTTTT.

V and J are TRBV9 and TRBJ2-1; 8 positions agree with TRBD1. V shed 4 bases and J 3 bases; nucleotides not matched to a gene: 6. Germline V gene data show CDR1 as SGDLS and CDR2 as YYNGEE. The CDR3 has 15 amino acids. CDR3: CASSPGTGLYNEQFF. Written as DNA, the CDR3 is TGTGCCAGCAGCCCCGGGACAGGACTCTACAATGAGCAGTTCTTC.

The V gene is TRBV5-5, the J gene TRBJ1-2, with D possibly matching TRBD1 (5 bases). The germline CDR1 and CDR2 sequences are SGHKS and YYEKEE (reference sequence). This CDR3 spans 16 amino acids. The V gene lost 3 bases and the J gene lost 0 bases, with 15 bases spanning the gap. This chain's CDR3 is CASSSHWGVTNYGYTF. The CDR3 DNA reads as TGTGCCAGCAGCTCCCATTGGGGGGTGACTAACTATGGCTACACCTTC.

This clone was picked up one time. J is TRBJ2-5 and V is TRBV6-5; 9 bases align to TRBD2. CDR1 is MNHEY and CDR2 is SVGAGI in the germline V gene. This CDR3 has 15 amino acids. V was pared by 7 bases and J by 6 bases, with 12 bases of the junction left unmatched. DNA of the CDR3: TGTGCCAGCAAGCGGACTAGCGAAGGGAGACAGACCCAGTACTTC. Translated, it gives CASKRTSEGRQTQYF.

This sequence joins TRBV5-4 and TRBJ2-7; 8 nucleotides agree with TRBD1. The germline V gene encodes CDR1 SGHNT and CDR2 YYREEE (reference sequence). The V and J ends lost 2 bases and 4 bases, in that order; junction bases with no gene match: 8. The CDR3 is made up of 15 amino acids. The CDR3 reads CASSLSQGALYEQYF. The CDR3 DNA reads TGTGCCAGCAGCTTATCCCAGGGGGCGTTGTACGAGCAGTACTTC.

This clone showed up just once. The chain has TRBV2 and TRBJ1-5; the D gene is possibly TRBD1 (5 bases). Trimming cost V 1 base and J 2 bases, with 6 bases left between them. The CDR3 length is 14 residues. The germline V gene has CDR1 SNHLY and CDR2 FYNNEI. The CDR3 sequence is CASSEGGGNQPQHF. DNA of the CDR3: TGTGCCAGCAGTGAAGGGGGGGGCAATCAGCCCCAGCATTTT.

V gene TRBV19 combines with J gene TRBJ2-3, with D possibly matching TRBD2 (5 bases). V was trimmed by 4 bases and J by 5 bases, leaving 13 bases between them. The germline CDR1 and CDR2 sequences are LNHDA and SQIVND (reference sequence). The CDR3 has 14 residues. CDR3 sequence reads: CASSRLRSGDTQYF. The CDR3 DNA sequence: TGTGCCAGTAGTAGGCTGAGAAGCGGAGATACGCAGTATTTT. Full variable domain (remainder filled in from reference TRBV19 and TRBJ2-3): DGGITQSPKYLFRKEGQNVTLSCEQNLNHDAMYWYRQDPGQGLRLIYYSQIVNDFQKGDIAEGYSVSREKKESFPLTVTSAQKNPTAFYLCASSRLRSGDTQYFGPGTRLTVL.